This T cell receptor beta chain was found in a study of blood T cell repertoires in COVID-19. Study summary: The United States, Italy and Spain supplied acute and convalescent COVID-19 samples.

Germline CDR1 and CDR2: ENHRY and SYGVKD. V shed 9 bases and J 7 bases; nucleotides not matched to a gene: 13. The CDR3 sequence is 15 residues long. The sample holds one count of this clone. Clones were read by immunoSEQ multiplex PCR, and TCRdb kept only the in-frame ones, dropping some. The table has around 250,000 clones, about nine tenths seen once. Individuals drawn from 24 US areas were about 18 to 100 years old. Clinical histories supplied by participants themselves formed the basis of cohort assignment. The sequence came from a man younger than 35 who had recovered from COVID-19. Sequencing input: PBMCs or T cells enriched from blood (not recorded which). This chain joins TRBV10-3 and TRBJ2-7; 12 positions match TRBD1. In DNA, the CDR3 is TGTGCCATAAGTCATCCGGGACAGGGGGCAGGAGAGCAGTACTTC. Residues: CAISHPGQGAGEQYF.